The source of this T cell receptor (beta chain) is a study of T cell responses to AZD1222 COVID-19 vaccine. Study results and limitations: Females outnumbered males among donors, who were mostly white British; clonal diversity was possibly underestimated. Seropositive status at baseline applied to only a handful of AZD1222 recipients. Repertoires were sampled only after the peak T cell response. Increased Spike-specific TCR breadth and depth were observed after two AZD1222 doses.

Remarks on this clone: Its antigen is not identified.

V shed 0 bases and J shed 7 bases, with 10 bases lying between them. Germline CDR1 reads KGHSH; CDR2 reads LQKENI. The CDR3 runs to 13 residues. Sequenced by immunoSEQ multiplex PCR; TCRdb stores in-frame clones only, minus some. The data contain roughly 130,000 clones, approximately 86% of them seen just once; the ten biggest clones take up over 1.2%. This chain connects TRBV18 to TRBJ2-7; D call uncertain. Sequencing was performed on peripheral blood, taken on day 0 of AZD1222 vaccination. This TCR was sampled from an adult in good health. The CDR3, as DNA: TGTGCCAGCTCACCACCCGGGCGAGAAGAGCAGTACTTC. It encodes CASSPPGREEQYF.